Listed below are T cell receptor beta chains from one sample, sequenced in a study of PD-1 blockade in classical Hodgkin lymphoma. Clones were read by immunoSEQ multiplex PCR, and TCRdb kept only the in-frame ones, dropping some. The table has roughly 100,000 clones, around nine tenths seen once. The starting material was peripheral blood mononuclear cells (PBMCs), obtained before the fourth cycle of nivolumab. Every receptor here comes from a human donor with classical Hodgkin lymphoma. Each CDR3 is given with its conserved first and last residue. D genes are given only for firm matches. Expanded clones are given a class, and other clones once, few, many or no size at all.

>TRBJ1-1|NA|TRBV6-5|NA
TGTGCCAGCAGTTACCCGGACAGATCGAACACTGAAGCTTTCTTT
CASSYPDRSNTEAFF
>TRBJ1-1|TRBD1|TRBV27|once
TGTGCCAGCAGTTTATTGGCCGACAGGGTTTCGCCCCTGAACACTGAAGCTTTCTTT
CASSLLADRVSPLNTEAFF
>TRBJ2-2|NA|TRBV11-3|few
TGTGCCAGCAGCTTAGATTTCTCCGGGGAGCTGTTTTTT
CASSLDFSGELFF
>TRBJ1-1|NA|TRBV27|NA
TGTGCCAGCAGTTTAGGAGGGACACTAGCTTTCTTT
CASSLGGTLAFF
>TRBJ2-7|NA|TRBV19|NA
TGTGCCAGTAGTCCTGGACTCCCTTCCGAGCAGTACTTC
CASSPGLPSEQYF
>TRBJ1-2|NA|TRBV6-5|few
TGTGCCAGCAGTTACGGAGGCTATGGCTACACCTTC
CASSYGGYGYTF
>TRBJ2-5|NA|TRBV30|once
TGTGCCTGGAGTGCCGAGGAGACCCAGTACTTC
CAWSAEETQYF
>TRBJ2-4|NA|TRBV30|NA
TGTGCCTGGAGCTCGCTAGCGACCGCATCAAAAAACATTCAGTACTTC
CAWSSLATASKNIQYF
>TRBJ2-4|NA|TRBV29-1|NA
TGCAGCGTTGAACCAGGGATAAAAAACATTCAGTACTTC
CSVEPGIKNIQYF
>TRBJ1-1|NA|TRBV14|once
TGTGCCAGCAGCAAACTACGGTCAGGGACCACTGAAGCTTTCTTT
CASSKLRSGTTEAFF
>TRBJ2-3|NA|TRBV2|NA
TGTGCCACTCGGACCCCGGATACGCAGTATTTT
CATRTPDTQYF
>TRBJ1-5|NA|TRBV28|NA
TGTGCCAGCAGTCCCTCCGAGAAGGTATTGAGCAATCAGCCCCAGCATTTT
CASSPSEKVLSNQPQHF
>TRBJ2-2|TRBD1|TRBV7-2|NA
TGTGCCAGCAGCCCCAGGTCAGGGGGCTATACCGGGGAGCTGTTTTTT
CASSPRSGGYTGELFF
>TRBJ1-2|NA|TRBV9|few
TGTGCCAGCAGCGTAGGGACGGAGGACTATGGCTACACCTTC
CASSVGTEDYGYTF
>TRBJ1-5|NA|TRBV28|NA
TGTGCCAGCAGCTCTTGGAAGGGCAATCAGCCCCAGCATTTT
CASSSWKGNQPQHF
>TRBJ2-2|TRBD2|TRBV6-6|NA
TGTGCCAGCAGTTCGATTAGCGGGAGTATTGGCGGGGAGCTGTTTTTT
CASSSISGSIGGELFF
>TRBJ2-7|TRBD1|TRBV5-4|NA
TGTGCCAGCAGCTTAAAAGGGACAGGGTCTTCCTACGAGCAGTACTTC
CASSLKGTGSSYEQYF
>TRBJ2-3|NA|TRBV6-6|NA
TGTGCCAGCAGTTACTCGCCTCCCTGGGATACGCAGTATTTT
CASSYSPPWDTQYF
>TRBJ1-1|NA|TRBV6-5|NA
TGTGCCAGCAGTTACTCTCCAGTTGCTGAAGCTTTCTTT
CASSYSPVAEAFF
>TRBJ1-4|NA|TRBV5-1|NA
TGCGCCAGCAGCCTGGAGCCCAACGGGGCAACTAATGAAAAACTGTTTTTT
CASSLEPNGATNEKLFF
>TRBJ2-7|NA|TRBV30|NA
TGTGCCTGGACTCAGGGACTCCTCTCCTACGAGCAGTACTTC
CAWTQGLLSYEQYF
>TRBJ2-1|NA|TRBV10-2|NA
TGCGCCAGCAGTGCCCCCTCTATATACAATGAGCAGTTCTTC
CASSAPSIYNEQFF
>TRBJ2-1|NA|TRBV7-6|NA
TGTGCCAGCAGCTTAGCCCTAGCTTCCTACAATGAGCAGTTCTTC
CASSLALASYNEQFF
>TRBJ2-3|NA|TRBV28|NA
TGTGCCAGCAGTTTATTTCAAGGGAACACAGATACGCAGTATTTT
CASSLFQGNTDTQYF